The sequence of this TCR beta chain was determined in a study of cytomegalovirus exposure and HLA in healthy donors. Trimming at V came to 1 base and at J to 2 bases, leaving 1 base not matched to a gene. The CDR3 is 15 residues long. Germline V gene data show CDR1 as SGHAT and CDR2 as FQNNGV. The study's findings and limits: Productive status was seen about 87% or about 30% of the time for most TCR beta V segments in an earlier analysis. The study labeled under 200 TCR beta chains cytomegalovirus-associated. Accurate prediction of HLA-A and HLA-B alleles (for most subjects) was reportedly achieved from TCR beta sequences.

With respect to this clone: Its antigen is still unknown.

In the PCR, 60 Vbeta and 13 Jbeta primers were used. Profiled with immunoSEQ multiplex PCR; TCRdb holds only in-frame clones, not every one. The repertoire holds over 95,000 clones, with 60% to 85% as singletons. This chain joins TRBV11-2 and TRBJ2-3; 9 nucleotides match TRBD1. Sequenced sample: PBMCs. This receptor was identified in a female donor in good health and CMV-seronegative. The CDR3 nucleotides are TGTGCCAGCAGCTTAGGACAGGGGGTCACAGATACGCAGTATTTT. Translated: CASSLGQGVTDTQYF.